This is a list of T cell receptor beta chains from one sample in a study of shared clonotypes between healthy human individuals. The table came from immunoSEQ multiplex PCR; TCRdb's copy has only in-frame clones and leaves some out. The sample carries about 340,000 clones, 70% to 75% recorded once. What was sequenced was memory CD4+ T cells sorted from blood. Receptors originate from a man aged 25 to 45 in good health. CDR3s leave out the opening cysteine and the closing phenylalanine or tryptophan.

v_call	j_call	cdr3_aa
TRBV4-1	TRBJ2-3	ASSPFSSGSKDTQY
TRBV28	TRBJ2-3	ASTHQIAGGTDTQY
TRBV5-1	TRBJ1-4	ASSGQGLTNEKLF
TRBV27	TRBJ1-5	ASSAVTGSLEPQH
TRBV6-5	TRBJ2-2	ASSGWGLAGGELF
TRBV5-1	TRBJ2-1	ASSSTYRRHSYNEQF
TRBV7-2	TRBJ1-4	ASSSGQGATNEKLF
TRBV4-3	TRBJ2-2	ASRPSGVNTGELF
TRBV6-1	TRBJ2-1	ASRREGVNEQF
TRBV7-3	TRBJ2-1	ASSLTGGGYNEQF
TRBV28	TRBJ1-2	ASSLQGNYGYT
TRBV11-2	TRBJ1-4	ASSPRQGFNEKLF
TRBV7-3	TRBJ2-7	ASSPTPGSRYEQY
TRBV7-2	TRBJ2-2	ASRQWDSNTGELF
TRBV11-2	TRBJ1-2	ASSLGPGGAYT
TRBV10-3	TRBJ2-1	ATTEGLGINEQF
TRBV18	TRBJ2-6	ASSPGTGGSGANVLT
TRBV7-6	TRBJ2-1	ASRGEEGSGDEQF
TRBV6-1	TRBJ2-5	ASNSDRGLKTQY
TRBV21-1	TRBJ2-7	ASSKLREGAPYEQY
TRBV9	TRBJ1-1	ASSPTGANTEAF
TRBV10-3	TRBJ2-7	AINPGRGGSVEQY
TRBV18	TRBJ2-7	ASSRSSGRPSAYEQY
TRBV6-1	TRBJ2-5	ASSESGSQTQY
TRBV6-1	TRBJ2-7	ASRGRVVYEQY
TRBV5-4	TRBJ2-1	ASRSSQGGPNNEQF
TRBV9	TRBJ2-3	ASSVAPGGVSDTQY
TRBV29-1	TRBJ2-3	SATWGDTQY
TRBV7-9	TRBJ1-1	ASSLGGTRHEAF
TRBV29-1	TRBJ2-1	SVLNNEQF
TRBV18	TRBJ2-7	ASSQGQFSYEQY
TRBV29-1	TRBJ1-2	SVGTGHGYGYT
TRBV29-1	TRBJ1-4	SVEEGAGVGKLF
TRBV5-6	TRBJ1-4	ASGRHGDEKLF
TRBV28	TRBJ2-7	ASSLPGVFGGSYEQY
TRBV29-1	TRBJ2-5	SVGQGQVQETQY
TRBV5-3	TRBJ2-1	ARSFREGPYNEQF
TRBV29-1	TRBJ2-7	SVEFRTGVDEQY
TRBV9	TRBJ1-3	ASSALLSGYGNTIY
TRBV18	TRBJ2-1	ASSPRGSQGNNEQF
TRBV9	TRBJ2-1	ASSPILGEPGVEQF
TRBV19	TRBJ1-4	ASTGRGLLATNEKLF
TRBV9	TRBJ2-5	ASSVGRAGGAGGETQY
TRBV5-4	TRBJ1-1	ASSFGGPVNTEAF
TRBV9	TRBJ2-7	ASSISSGGPYEQY
TRBV19	TRBJ1-5	ASSVLRSKYSNQPQH
TRBV19	TRBJ1-5	ASSIGVGGSNQPQH
TRBV12-2	TRBJ2-5	ASRLLAGAPPQETQY
TRBV6-1	TRBJ1-2	ASSEGPLGNYGYT
TRBV28	TRBJ1-2	ASSGWGGYT
TRBV9	TRBJ2-2	ASSPHLVGGRTGELF
TRBV14	TRBJ2-7	ASSQTGLAGQSYEQY
TRBV4-2	TRBJ1-5	ASSQGERGYNQPQH